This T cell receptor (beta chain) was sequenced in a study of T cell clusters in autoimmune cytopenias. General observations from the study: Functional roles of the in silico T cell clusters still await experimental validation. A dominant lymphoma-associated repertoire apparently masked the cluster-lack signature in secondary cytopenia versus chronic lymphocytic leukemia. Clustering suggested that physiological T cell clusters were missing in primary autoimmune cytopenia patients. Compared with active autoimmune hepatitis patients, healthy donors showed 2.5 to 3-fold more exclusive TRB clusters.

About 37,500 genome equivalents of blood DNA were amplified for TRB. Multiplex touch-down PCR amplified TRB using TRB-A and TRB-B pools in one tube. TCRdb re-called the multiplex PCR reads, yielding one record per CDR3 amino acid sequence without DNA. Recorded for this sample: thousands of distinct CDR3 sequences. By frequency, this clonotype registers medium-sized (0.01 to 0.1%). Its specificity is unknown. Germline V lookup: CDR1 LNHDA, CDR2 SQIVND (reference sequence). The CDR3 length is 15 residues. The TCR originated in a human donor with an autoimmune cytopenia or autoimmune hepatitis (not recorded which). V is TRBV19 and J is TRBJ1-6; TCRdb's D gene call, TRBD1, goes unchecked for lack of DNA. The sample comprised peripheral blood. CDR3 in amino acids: CASSGQGTGNSPLHF.